This is a list of T cell receptor beta chains from one sample in a study of PD-1 blockade in classical Hodgkin lymphoma. TCRdb keeps only in-frame clones here, not all; method: immunoSEQ multiplex PCR. The sample holds tens of thousands of clones, 85% to 95% seen once. Sequences were derived from peripheral blood mononuclear cells (PBMCs), sampled before the fourth cycle of nivolumab. The source of these receptors is a human donor with classical Hodgkin lymphoma. CDR3s include the opening cysteine and the closing phenylalanine or tryptophan. A D gene is named only where the DNA matches it firmly. Clone size is stated in some rows and not others, as once, few, many or a class when expanded.

v_call: TRBV6-5
d_call: .
j_call: TRBJ2-1
cdr3_length: 15
clone_size: .
cdr3_aa: CASSLTRDFNNEQFF
cdr3_nt: TGTGCCAGCAGTCTAACTAGGGACTTTAACAATGAGCAGTTCTTC

v_call: TRBV10-1
d_call: .
j_call: TRBJ2-2
cdr3_length: 13
clone_size: few
cdr3_aa: CASSEQWTGELFF
cdr3_nt: TGCGCCAGCAGTGAGCAATGGACCGGGGAGCTGTTTTTT

v_call: TRBV5-4
d_call: .
j_call: TRBJ2-3
cdr3_length: 15
clone_size: .
cdr3_aa: CASSSIWDSTDTQYF
cdr3_nt: TGTGCCAGCAGCAGCATTTGGGACAGCACAGATACGCAGTATTTT

v_call: TRBV7-6
d_call: TRBD2
j_call: TRBJ2-3
cdr3_length: 14
clone_size: .
cdr3_aa: CASGTRGGPDTQYF
cdr3_nt: TGTGCCAGCGGTACTCGGGGGGGCCCAGATACGCAGTATTTT

v_call: TRBV5-1
d_call: .
j_call: TRBJ1-1
cdr3_length: 15
clone_size: once
cdr3_aa: CASSLGDTLNTEAFF
cdr3_nt: TGCGCCAGCAGCTTGGGAGACACCCTGAACACTGAAGCTTTCTTT

v_call: TRBV6-1
d_call: TRBD2
j_call: TRBJ2-7
cdr3_length: 15
clone_size: .
cdr3_aa: CASSLTTSGSYEQYF
cdr3_nt: TGTGCCAGCAGTCTTACGACTAGCGGCTCCTACGAGCAGTACTTC

v_call: TRBV27
d_call: .
j_call: TRBJ1-5
cdr3_length: 14
clone_size: .
cdr3_aa: CASSSGYSNQPQHF
cdr3_nt: TGTGCCAGCAGTTCCGGGTATAGCAATCAGCCCCAGCATTTT

v_call: TRBV19
d_call: .
j_call: TRBJ2-2
cdr3_length: 15
clone_size: .
cdr3_aa: CASMALGERVGELFF
cdr3_nt: TGTGCCAGTATGGCCCTTGGGGAAAGGGTCGGGGAGCTGTTTTTT

v_call: TRBV5-6
d_call: .
j_call: TRBJ2-3
cdr3_length: 12
clone_size: .
cdr3_aa: CASSLVGDTQYF
cdr3_nt: TGTGCCAGCAGCTTGGTGGGAGATACGCAGTATTTT

v_call: TRBV6-6
d_call: TRBD2
j_call: TRBJ2-1
cdr3_length: 15
clone_size: .
cdr3_aa: CASTRGSGSVGEQFF
cdr3_nt: TGTGCCAGCACCCGGGGTAGCGGGAGCGTTGGTGAGCAGTTCTTC

v_call: TRBV6-6
d_call: .
j_call: TRBJ1-5
cdr3_length: 15
clone_size: once
cdr3_aa: CASIGGYDSNQPQHF
cdr3_nt: TGTGCCAGCATTGGGGGTTACGATAGCAATCAGCCCCAGCATTTT

v_call: TRBV29-1
d_call: TRBD1
j_call: TRBJ2-5
cdr3_length: 15
clone_size: .
cdr3_aa: CSVERDRWRGETQYF
cdr3_nt: TGCAGCGTTGAAAGGGACAGGTGGCGGGGAGAGACCCAGTACTTC

v_call: TRBV5-6
d_call: .
j_call: TRBJ2-1
cdr3_length: 12
clone_size: .
cdr3_aa: CASSLAWGILFF
cdr3_nt: TGTGCCAGCAGCTTGGCCTGGGGGATTCTGTTCTTC

v_call: TRBV5-1
d_call: TRBD2
j_call: TRBJ2-7
cdr3_length: 16
clone_size: .
cdr3_aa: CASSPPGSGSSYEQYF
cdr3_nt: TGCGCCAGCAGCCCCCCAGGTAGCGGGAGCTCCTACGAGCAGTACTTC

v_call: TRBV10-3
d_call: .
j_call: TRBJ2-1
cdr3_length: 14
clone_size: .
cdr3_aa: CAISGPTTYNEQFF
cdr3_nt: TGTGCCATCAGTGGACCGACTACATACAATGAGCAGTTCTTC

v_call: TRBV27
d_call: TRBD1
j_call: TRBJ2-7
cdr3_length: 19
clone_size: .
cdr3_aa: CASSLLSETGTGDNYEQYF
cdr3_nt: TGTGCCAGCAGTTTATTATCAGAGACCGGGACAGGGGACAACTACGAGCAGTACTTC

v_call: TRBV27
d_call: TRBD1
j_call: TRBJ1-5
cdr3_length: 14
clone_size: .
cdr3_aa: CASSLRGHNQPQHF
cdr3_nt: TGTGCCAGCAGTTTAAGGGGGCACAATCAGCCCCAGCATTTT

v_call: TRBV28
d_call: TRBD1
j_call: TRBJ1-5
cdr3_length: 16
clone_size: .
cdr3_aa: CASSSLSGQGYQPQHF
cdr3_nt: TGTGCCAGCAGTTCACTTTCCGGACAGGGTTATCAGCCCCAGCATTTT

v_call: TRBV15
d_call: .
j_call: TRBJ1-1
cdr3_length: 15
clone_size: .
cdr3_aa: CATSDRGGMNTEAFF
cdr3_nt: TGTGCCACCTCCGACAGAGGGGGGATGAACACTGAAGCTTTCTTT

v_call: TRBV21-1
d_call: .
j_call: TRBJ1-1
cdr3_length: 16
clone_size: .
cdr3_aa: CASSTDGTGYGPEAFF
cdr3_nt: TGTGCCAGCAGCACTGACGGGACAGGGTATGGGCCTGAAGCTTTCTTT

v_call: TRBV11-1
d_call: TRBD2
j_call: TRBJ2-1
cdr3_length: 16
clone_size: .
cdr3_aa: CASSFSQRGGGSRKFF
cdr3_nt: TGTGCCAGCAGCTTTTCCCAGCGGGGGGGCGGGTCGCGTAAGTTCTTC

v_call: TRBV5-1
d_call: TRBD1
j_call: TRBJ2-7
cdr3_length: 15
clone_size: .
cdr3_aa: CASSLETGVTYEQYF
cdr3_nt: TGCGCCAGCAGCTTGGAGACAGGGGTGACCTACGAGCAGTACTTC

v_call: TRBV5-4
d_call: .
j_call: TRBJ2-5
cdr3_length: 13
clone_size: .
cdr3_aa: CASSLGLGETQYF
cdr3_nt: TGTGCCAGCAGCTTGGGGCTTGGAGAGACCCAGTACTTC

v_call: TRBV7-2
d_call: TRBD2
j_call: TRBJ2-1
cdr3_length: 15
clone_size: .
cdr3_aa: CASSYAGTSTGEQFF
cdr3_nt: TGTGCCAGCAGCTACGCCGGGACTAGTACCGGTGAGCAGTTCTTC

v_call: TRBV15
d_call: TRBD2
j_call: TRBJ2-1
cdr3_length: 16
clone_size: once
cdr3_aa: CATSWLSGGTYNEQFF
cdr3_nt: TGTGCCACCAGCTGGCTTAGCGGGGGCACTTACAATGAGCAGTTCTTC

v_call: TRBV19
d_call: .
j_call: TRBJ1-5
cdr3_length: 16
clone_size: .
cdr3_aa: CASSIAGRGSNQPQHF
cdr3_nt: TGTGCCAGTAGTATAGCGGGGCGGGGTAGCAATCAGCCCCAGCATTTT

v_call: TRBV5-1
d_call: TRBD2
j_call: TRBJ2-7
cdr3_length: 14
clone_size: .
cdr3_aa: CASSFDWGGYEQYF
cdr3_nt: TGCGCCAGCAGCTTCGATTGGGGGGGCTACGAGCAGTACTTC

v_call: TRBV15
d_call: .
j_call: TRBJ1-4
cdr3_length: 14
clone_size: .
cdr3_aa: CATSRDWEDGKLFF
cdr3_nt: TGTGCCACCAGCAGAGATTGGGAAGATGGGAAACTGTTTTTT

v_call: TRBV11-2
d_call: .
j_call: TRBJ1-1
cdr3_length: 13
clone_size: .
cdr3_aa: CASSPPTQTEAFF
cdr3_nt: TGTGCCAGCAGCCCCCCGACCCAAACTGAAGCTTTCTTT

v_call: TRBV5-8
d_call: TRBD2
j_call: TRBJ2-1
cdr3_length: 17
clone_size: .
cdr3_aa: CASSSLQILAGDNEQFF
cdr3_nt: TGTGCCAGCAGCTCCCTCCAAATCCTAGCGGGGGATAATGAGCAGTTCTTC

v_call: TRBV18
d_call: TRBD1
j_call: TRBJ2-7
cdr3_length: 14
clone_size: .
cdr3_aa: CASSPGDRDYEQYF
cdr3_nt: TGTGCCAGCTCACCAGGGGACAGGGACTACGAGCAGTACTTC

v_call: TRBV7-8
d_call: TRBD2
j_call: TRBJ2-3
cdr3_length: 15
clone_size: once
cdr3_aa: CASSFPSGSPDTQYF
cdr3_nt: TGTGCCAGCAGCTTTCCTAGCGGGAGCCCAGATACGCAGTATTTT

v_call: TRBV29-1
d_call: .
j_call: TRBJ2-7
cdr3_length: 12
clone_size: .
cdr3_aa: CSVGKDIYEQYF
cdr3_nt: TGCAGCGTTGGGAAAGATATCTACGAGCAGTACTTC

v_call: TRBV14
d_call: TRBD2
j_call: TRBJ2-1
cdr3_length: 17
clone_size: .
cdr3_aa: CASSQTASGGAGNEQFF
cdr3_nt: TGTGCCAGCAGCCAAACCGCAAGCGGGGGGGCAGGGAATGAGCAGTTCTTC

v_call: TRBV25-1
d_call: .
j_call: TRBJ1-2
cdr3_length: 13
clone_size: .
cdr3_aa: CASSDSKNYGYTF
cdr3_nt: TGTGCCAGCAGTGATAGCAAAAACTATGGCTACACCTTC

v_call: TRBV28
d_call: .
j_call: TRBJ2-1
cdr3_length: 13
clone_size: .
cdr3_aa: CASIRREFSEQFF
cdr3_nt: TGTGCCAGCATCAGGAGGGAGTTTAGTGAGCAGTTCTTC

v_call: TRBV11-2
d_call: TRBD1
j_call: TRBJ1-1
cdr3_length: 13
clone_size: .
cdr3_aa: CASSLAGQGRAFF
cdr3_nt: TGTGCCAGCAGCTTAGCAGGACAGGGACGAGCTTTCTTT

v_call: TRBV15
d_call: TRBD1
j_call: TRBJ2-7
cdr3_length: 15
clone_size: .
cdr3_aa: CATSRAGQGGYEQYF
cdr3_nt: TGTGCCACCAGCAGAGCGGGACAGGGCGGCTACGAGCAGTACTTC

v_call: TRBV5-1
d_call: .
j_call: TRBJ2-5
cdr3_length: 14
clone_size: .
cdr3_aa: CASSLGQGGETQYF
cdr3_nt: TGCGCCAGCAGCCTCGGACAGGGAGGGGAGACCCAGTACTTC

v_call: TRBV29-1
d_call: TRBD2
j_call: TRBJ2-3
cdr3_length: 15
clone_size: .
cdr3_aa: CSVRSPSGGTDTQYF
cdr3_nt: TGCAGCGTTAGGTCACCTAGCGGGGGCACAGATACGCAGTATTTT